These 21 T cell receptor beta chains originate from one sample sequenced in a study of T cell repertoires in ileal Crohn's disease. Time point specified: proximal margin of the surgical specimen (macroscopically non-inflamed). The assay was immunoSEQ multiplex PCR, and TCRdb's table has in-frame clones only and misses some. The profile covers just over 2,000 clones, with 75% to 90% appearing a single time and more than 12% taken by the ten largest. Sequenced: ileal tissue. The receptors were gathered from an adult with Crohn's disease.

Remarks on this clone: This sample includes further DNA sequences coding for the same CDR3. The chain recombines TRBV7-2 with TRBJ2-1; maybe TRBD2 (6 bases). The V gene's germline CDR1 is SGHTA and CDR2 FQGNSA. Trimming removed 0 bases at V and 9 bases at J, with 12 bases between. The CDR3 runs to 14 residues. Here the CDR3 reads CASSLARSAGEQFF. The CDR3 bases are TGTGCCAGCAGCTTAGCACGGTCAGCGGGTGAGCAGTTCTTC.

The chain is built from TRBV30 and TRBJ2-7; no definite D call. Deletions cut 2 bases from V and 4 bases from J, with 9 bases between. Germline CDR1 is GTSNPN and CDR2 is SVGIG (reference sequence). There are 12 residues in the CDR3. CDR3 region: CAWSLQRYEQYF. As DNA, the CDR3 is TGTGCCTGGAGTCTGCAGCGTTACGAGCAGTACTTC.

This clone was counted a few times. The CDR3 here is CASSQGTVKGSPLHF. CDR3 in DNA: TGTGCCAGCAGCCAAGGGACTGTGAAGGGATCACCCCTCCACTTT. The chain carries TRBV4-2 and TRBJ1-6; D ambiguous. The germline gives CDR1 LGHNA, CDR2 YNFKEQ. Trimming stripped 1 base from V and 10 bases from J, with 14 bases between. This CDR3 is 15 amino acids long.

The V gene is TRBV5-1, the J gene TRBJ2-3; D not certain. The germline V gene has CDR1 SGHRS and CDR2 YFSETQ. CDR3 length: 15 residues. Trimming pared 0 bases from V and 1 base from J, leaving 9 bases between. CDR3 protein: CASSLGVLGTDTQYF. CDR3 coding DNA: TGCGCCAGCAGCTTGGGAGTTCTAGGCACAGATACGCAGTATTTT. Full variable domain (missing parts from reference TRBV5-1 and TRBJ2-3): KAGVTQTPRYLIKTRGQQVTLSCSPISGHRSVSWYQQTPGQGLQFLFEYFSETQRNKGNFPGRFSGRQFSNSRSEMNVSTLELGDSALYLCASSLGVLGTDTQYFGPGTRLTVL.

This clone was detected a few times. The V gene is TRBV10-2, the J gene TRBJ2-1; TRBD2 aligns across 14 bases. CDR1 is WSHSY, CDR2 SAAADI, per germline. This CDR3 spans 17 amino acids. Germline trimming cut 8 bases from V and 2 bases from J; bases unmatched to any gene: 8. CDR3 in DNA: TGCGCCAGCCGGCGGCCGGGACTAGCGGGGGCCTACAATGAGCAGTTCTTC. Its protein product is CASRRPGLAGAYNEQFF.

The chain links TRBV2 to TRBJ2-5, with a possible D match to TRBD1 (6 bases). In germline, CDR1 is SNHLY, CDR2 FYNNEI. This CDR3 contains 15 residues. The V gene lost 0 bases and the J gene lost 5 bases, with 13 bases spanning the gap. The CDR3 nucleotides read TGTGCCAGCAGTGAAGCGCTTCGCCAGGGGGAGACCCAGTACTTC. Protein sequence: CASSEALRQGETQYF.

The rearrangement uses TRBV19 and TRBJ1-5; 7 bases are a match to TRBD1. The CDR3 has 13 amino acids. Germline assignment: CDR1 LNHDA and CDR2 SQIVND (reference sequence). V lost 6 bases and J lost 5; bases outside the gene matches: 4. CDR3 protein: CASSTGVYQPQHF. CDR3 nucleotides: TGTGCCAGTAGCACAGGGGTTTATCAGCCCCAGCATTTT.

The chain combines TRBV2 with TRBJ2-1; the D is unclear. The germline CDR1 and CDR2 sequences are SNHLY and FYNNEI. Trimming took off 7 bases at V and 2 bases at J, with 12 bases between the two ends. The CDR3 totals 14 residues. As DNA, the CDR3 is TGTGCCAGCAAGAGCGAAAACCCCTACAATGAGCAGTTCTTC. Its translation is CASKSENPYNEQFF.

This chain links TRBV5-6 with TRBJ2-7; no definite D call. Germline V gene lookup returns CDR1 SGHDT and CDR2 YYEEEE. This CDR3 is 14 amino acids long. V was clipped by 0 bases and J by 3 bases, with 10 bases between them. CDR3 sequence (DNA): TGTGCCAGCAGCTTGGAGGCGTATTACTACGAGCAGTACTTC. Its protein product is CASSLEAYYYEQYF.

This clone was counted only a few times. The chain uses TRBV6-5 and TRBJ1-1; possible D gene TRBD1, 5 bases. The CDR3 totals 15 residues. CDR1 and CDR2 from the germline V gene are MNHEY and SVGAGI. The V end lost 5 bases, the J end lost 4 bases, and 17 bases lay between the germline ends. CDR3 DNA: TGTGCCAGCAGTCTCACTGACAGTAAGGGCACTGAAGCTTTCTTT. Translating it yields CASSLTDSKGTEAFF.

The rearrangement links TRBV9 to TRBJ2-3, with a tentative D call TRBD1 (5 bases). Trimming cost V 5 bases and J 5 bases, with 15 bases left between them. CDR3 length equals 14 residues. Germline-derived CDR1 and CDR2 are SGDLS and YYNGEE. Here the CDR3 DNA reads TGTGCCAGCAGTGCCCAGGGATCGGGAGATACGCAGTATTTT. As protein: CASSAQGSGDTQYF.

J is TRBJ2-7 and V is TRBV2; no reliable D call. The V end lost 1 base, the J end lost 3 bases, and 13 bases lay between the germline ends. Per germline, CDR1 SNHLY and CDR2 FYNNEI. This CDR3 has 15 amino acids. This chain's CDR3 is CASSEEVPMYYEQYF. CDR3 bases: TGTGCCAGCAGTGAAGAGGTCCCGATGTACTACGAGCAGTACTTC.

This clone appeared once. The chain links TRBV5-4 to TRBJ2-5; 12 bases line up with TRBD2. Trimming removed 0 bases from V and 5 bases from J; junction bases left unmatched: 14. The CDR3 length is 19 residues. CDR1 is SGHNT, CDR2 YYREEE, per germline (reference sequence). The CDR3 region is CASSLAPLAGGRGVETQYF. The CDR3 DNA reads TGTGCCAGCAGCTTGGCTCCCCTAGCGGGGGGGCGGGGTGTGGAGACCCAGTACTTC. The full variable domain, completed using reference TRBV5-4 and TRBJ2-5, is ETGVTQSPTHLIKTRGQQVTLRCSSQSGHNTVSWYQQALGQGPQFIFQYYREEENGRGNFPPRFSGLQFPNYSSELNVNALELDDSALYLCASSLAPLAGGRGVETQYFGPGTRLLVL.

V gene TRBV4-2 combines with J gene TRBJ2-7, with 10 bases that match TRBD1. Per germline, CDR1 LGHNA and CDR2 YNFKEQ. The CDR3 contains 16 residues. J was trimmed by 7 bases and V by 2 bases; bases with no gene match: 11. CDR3 sequence: CASSQNTGTGAGEQYF. DNA of the CDR3: TGTGCCAGCAGCCAAAATACCGGGACAGGGGCTGGGGAGCAGTACTTC.

The chain joins TRBV5-1 to TRBJ1-1, with 7 bases lining up with TRBD1. Losses at the gene ends were 4 bases for V and 7 bases for J; bases not matched to a gene: 7. The germline CDR1 and CDR2 sequences are SGHRS and YFSETQ. CDR3 length equals 13 residues. The CDR3 protein is CASSKGTEIEAFF. Here the CDR3 DNA reads TGCGCCAGCAGCAAAGGGACAGAGATTGAAGCTTTCTTT.

The chain links TRBV5-1 to TRBJ1-2; D is possibly TRBD1 (6 bases). This CDR3 contains 15 residues. V lost 0 bases and J 2 bases, leaving 11 bases between the germline ends. Germline values: CDR1 SGHRS, CDR2 YFSETQ. The CDR3, as DNA: TGCGCCAGCAGCTTGGCGGGGGGCAAAAACTATGGCTACACCTTC. Its protein is CASSLAGGKNYGYTF.

The chain links TRBV27 to TRBJ2-2; tentatively, D is TRBD1 (5 bases). Trimming removed 3 bases from V and 5 bases from J, with 10 bases in between. The CDR3 consists of 14 residues. CDR1 is MNHEY and CDR2 is SMNVEV in the germline V gene (reference sequence). The CDR3 nucleotides are TGTGCCAGCAGTTTGACAGCCGGGACCGGGGAGCTGTTTTTT. Protein: CASSLTAGTGELFF.

This clone occurred once. V and J are TRBV7-9 and TRBJ1-6; D remains unclear. This CDR3 has 14 residues. The V gene lost 5 bases and the J gene lost 5 bases, with 10 bases spanning the gap. CDR1 is SEHNR, CDR2 FQNEAQ, per germline (reference sequence). In DNA, the CDR3 is TGTGCCAGCAGCCTGATGGGCGATAATTCACCCCTCCACTTT. It translates to CASSLMGDNSPLHF.

This chain connects TRBV7-6 to TRBJ2-1; no clear D. The V gene lost 4 bases and the J gene lost 7 bases, with 11 bases spanning the gap. Per the germline V gene, CDR1 is SGHVS and CDR2 is FNYEAQ. The CDR3 is 13 amino acids. CDR3 protein: CASSSYQPNEQFF. CDR3 DNA: TGTGCCAGCAGCTCTTATCAGCCGAATGAGCAGTTCTTC.

J is TRBJ2-5 and V is TRBV11-3, with 8 bases fitting TRBD1. Trimming at V came to 4 bases and at J to 5 bases, leaving 12 bases not matched to a gene. Germline V lookup: CDR1 SGHNT, CDR2 YENEEA. This CDR3 spans 16 amino acids. The CDR3: CASSYRFGQGGETQYF. The CDR3 DNA reads as TGTGCCAGCAGCTATCGTTTCGGACAGGGAGGCGAGACCCAGTACTTC.

This chain links TRBV6-6 with TRBJ1-6, with D unresolved. V was cut by 6 bases and J by 7 bases, with 10 bases left in between. Germline V gene lookup returns CDR1 MNHNY and CDR2 SVGAGI (reference sequence). This CDR3 comprises 13 residues. The CDR3 DNA reads as TGTGCCAGCAGAGCTGGCCAAAATTCACCCCTCCACTTT. Translated: CASRAGQNSPLHF.